The present T cell receptor beta chain was sequenced within a study of siplizumab effects on memory and regulatory T cells. Study-level findings and limits: The authors mapped only a minor fraction of alloreactive clones to unstimulated subsets. It seemed that naive T cells were more diverse than memory cells and were major contributors to the alloresponse. A significant reduction in alloreactive sequences traceable to unstimulated CD4+ memory cells was produced by siplizumab. Roughly 75-95% of proliferating clones (CD4+ or CD8+) could not be assigned a naive or memory phenotype.

CDR1 and CDR2 from the germline V gene are SNHLY and FYNNEI. There are 15 residues in the CDR3. V was clipped by 8 bases and J by 5 bases, with 19 bases between them. As concerns this clone: Its antigen is undetermined.

Method: immunoSEQ multiplex PCR; TCRdb's copy keeps in-frame clones and lacks some. The table has about 56,000 clones, around 98% seen once. This TCR was sampled from a human donor in good health. Sequenced: naive CD8+ T cells sorted from blood. This chain links TRBV2 with TRBJ1-5, with D maybe TRBD1 (6 bases). Here the CDR3 reads CASCLGPWGHQPQHF. DNA for the CDR3: TGTGCCAGCTGCTTGGGGCCCTGGGGGCATCAGCCCCAGCATTTT.